The 29 T cell receptor beta chains listed next were all sequenced from one sample in a study of shared clonotypes between healthy human individuals. Generated by immunoSEQ multiplex PCR, the TCRdb table keeps only in-frame clones and is missing some. The sample holds under 130,000 clones, 67% seen once. Sample: memory CD8+ T cells sorted from blood. Stated subset: CD45RO+ cells pooled with CCR7-negative TemRA cells. These receptors were taken from a young woman in good health.

The chain recombines TRBV30 with TRBJ2-2; TRBD1 agrees at 9 bases. With V trimmed by 4 bases and J by 1 base, 4 bases remained unmatched. CDR1 and CDR2 (germline): GTSNPN, SVGIG (reference sequence). CDR3 size: 15 residues. The CDR3 DNA is TGTGCCTGGACTAACAGGGGGCTGAACACCGGGGAGCTGTTTTTT. It yields the protein CAWTNRGLNTGELFF.

This clone occurred many times. This chain joins TRBV4-1 and TRBJ1-5, with 8 bases identical to TRBD1. V dropped 4 bases and J dropped 0; count of bases not matched to a gene: 2. The CDR3 contains 15 residues. CDR1 and CDR2 from the germline V gene are MGHRA and YSYEKL. The CDR3, as DNA: TGCGCCAGCAGCCTGACAGGGGTTAGCAATCAGCCCCAGCATTTT. This translates into CASSLTGVSNQPQHF.

This clone was observed at least ten times. The gene calls are TRBV9 and TRBJ2-1; TRBD2 matches 10 bases. Per germline, CDR1 SGDLS and CDR2 YYNGEE. V shed 3 bases and J 3 bases; nucleotides not matched to a gene: 6. This CDR3 contains 16 residues. CDR3 amino acids: CASSATGTSVYNEQFF. CDR3 DNA sequence: TGTGCCAGCAGCGCAACCGGGACTAGCGTCTACAATGAGCAGTTCTTC.

The CDR3 spells CASSLLRWNYGYTF. The CDR3 region has the DNA TGTGCCAGCAGTTTATTGCGGTGGAACTATGGCTACACCTTC. This chain connects TRBV28 to TRBJ1-2, with D hard to call. CDR3 length: 14 amino acids. Trimming cost V 1 base and J 2 bases, with 8 bases left between them. The V gene's germline CDR1 is MDHEN and CDR2 SYDVKM.

The chain joins TRBV7-9 to TRBJ2-2; D perhaps matches TRBD2 (5 bases). V lost 4 bases, J lost 5 bases, and 14 bases lay in between. The CDR3 totals 15 residues. The germline CDR1 and CDR2 sequences are SEHNR and FQNEAQ (reference sequence). The CDR3 nucleotides read TGTGCCAGCAGCTCGATACGACGAGGGACCGGGGAGCTGTTTTTT. Encoded protein: CASSSIRRGTGELFF.

The chain links TRBV7-9 to TRBJ1-2; tentatively, D is TRBD1 (5 bases). Trimming took off 1 base at V and 3 bases at J, with 6 bases between the two ends. Germline CDR1 and CDR2: SEHNR and FQNEAQ (reference sequence). The CDR3 is 13 residues long. For the CDR3, the DNA is TGTGCCAGCAGCTTAGGACAGCACTATGGCTACACCTTC. Translation: CASSLGQHYGYTF.

CDR3 sequence: CASRSQGLLFF. The CDR3 nucleotides read TGTGCCAGCAGGTCCCAGGGGTTACTGTTTTTT. V gene TRBV27 combines with J gene TRBJ1-4, with a tentative D call TRBD1 (6 bases). Looked up from germline, CDR1 is MNHEY and CDR2 is SMNVEV (reference sequence). This CDR3 has 11 residues. Trimming removed 6 bases from V and 13 bases from J, with 12 bases in between.

This sequence joins TRBV6-1 and TRBJ2-1; 7 bases match TRBD2. Trimming at V came to 8 bases and at J to 10 bases, leaving 5 bases not matched to a gene. The germline CDR1 and CDR2 sequences are MNHNS and SASEGT. The CDR3 length is 11 residues. The CDR3 DNA reads as TGTGCCAGCTATTGGGGGGGGGAGCAGTTCTTC. It specifies CASYWGGEQFF.

In its sample, this clone was seen a few times. Other nucleotide sequences in the sample specify the same CDR3. The chain recombines TRBV15 with TRBJ2-7; TRBD2 might be the D (5 bases). The CDR3 covers 15 residues. Germline CDR1 reads LNHNV; CDR2 reads YYDKDF (reference sequence). Trimming took 0 bases from V and 1 from J, leaving 10 bases between them. In DNA, the CDR3 is TGTGCCACCAGCAGAGATCGAGGCGGGTCCTACGAGCAGTACTTC. It yields the protein CATSRDRGGSYEQYF.

V and J are TRBV6-1 and TRBJ1-2; a possible D gene is TRBD1 (5 bases). V gave up 3 bases and J gave up 3 bases, with 26 bases separating them. Per the germline V gene, CDR1 is MNHNS and CDR2 is SASEGT. This CDR3 spans 19 amino acids. The CDR3 bases are TGTGCCAGCAGTGACCCGACCCGGGGGAGGCAGGTTCCGGACTATGGCTACACCTTC. Residues: CASSDPTRGRQVPDYGYTF.

The CDR3 bases are TGTGCCAGCAGTTTGGAGGGAGTAGAGACCCAGTACTTC. This translates into CASSLEGVETQYF. V is TRBV27 and J is TRBJ2-5; maybe TRBD2 (6 bases). V lost 3 bases and J 4 bases, leaving 9 bases between the germline ends. CDR3 length: 13 amino acids. Per the germline V gene, CDR1 is MNHEY and CDR2 is SMNVEV (reference sequence).

Details on this clone: Distinct nucleotide sequences in the sample also encode this CDR3. The rearrangement uses TRBV27 and TRBJ2-7; D is possibly TRBD1 (5 bases). CDR1 is MNHEY and CDR2 is SMNVEV in the germline V gene (reference sequence). The V end lost 3 bases, the J end lost 2 bases, and 11 bases lay between the germline ends. This CDR3 is 14 amino acids long. The CDR3 coding sequence is TGTGCCAGCAGTTTTAGTCAGGGCCCCTACGAGCAGTACTTC. Protein sequence: CASSFSQGPYEQYF.

This sequence joins TRBV19 and TRBJ2-3, with TRBD2 identical over 13 bases. The J segment lost 5 bases and the V segment lost 7 bases, leaving 15 bases of the junction unmatched. Per germline, CDR1 LNHDA and CDR2 SQIVND (reference sequence). This CDR3 has 18 amino acids. The CDR3 DNA sequence: TGTGCCAGTATCTCAGGGGCCGGACTAGCGGGAGTGGGAGATACGCAGTATTTT. Residues: CASISGAGLAGVGDTQYF.

The chain employs TRBV2 and TRBJ2-2, with D perhaps matching TRBD1 (5 bases). Germline V gene lookup returns CDR1 SNHLY and CDR2 FYNNEI. V was cut by 7 bases and J by 0 bases, with 12 bases left in between. The CDR3 sequence is 15 residues long. CDR3 sequence reads: CASKIGRANTGELFF. In DNA, the CDR3 is TGTGCCAGCAAAATCGGCAGGGCGAACACCGGGGAGCTGTTTTTT.

This clone was counted a few times. The chain is built from TRBV5-6 and TRBJ2-2; TRBD2 aligns across 8 bases. Germline CDR1 and CDR2: SGHDT and YYEEEE. The CDR3 sequence is 17 residues long. V dropped 1 base and J dropped 5; count of bases not matched to a gene: 10. Here the CDR3 reads CASSLFGGSGITGELFF. The CDR3, as DNA: TGTGCCAGCAGCTTGTTCGGTGGTAGCGGGATAACCGGGGAGCTGTTTTTT.

The rearrangement joins TRBV2 to TRBJ2-2; TRBD1 matches 9 bases. Germline lookup yields CDR1 SNHLY and CDR2 FYNNEI. V shed 3 bases and J 2 bases; nucleotides not matched to a gene: 7. CDR3 length equals 17 residues. CDR3 DNA: TGTGCCAGCAGTGAGCTACCGGGACAGGGAAACACCGGGGAGCTGTTTTTT. Translating it yields CASSELPGQGNTGELFF.

This clone was seen at least ten times. V and J are TRBV5-5 and TRBJ2-7, with D possibly being TRBD2 (6 bases). The CDR3 consists of 14 residues. CDR1 is SGHKS, CDR2 YYEKEE, per germline (reference sequence). Trimming stripped 2 bases from V and 2 bases from J, with 11 bases between. For the CDR3, the DNA is TGTGCCAGCAGCTTTGTCGGGAGTCCCTACGAGCAGTACTTC. Protein product: CASSFVGSPYEQYF.

The chain joins TRBV28 to TRBJ1-5, with D possibly being TRBD1 (5 bases). CDR1 MDHEN and CDR2 SYDVKM come from the germline V gene. With 3 bases removed from V and 6 bases from J, the gap between germline ends came to 21 bases. This CDR3 comprises 17 residues. The DNA for the CDR3 is TGTGCCAGCAGTTTTCCCCAGGGATCCGGGCTGGGTCAGCCCCAGCATTTT. This codes for CASSFPQGSGLGQPQHF.

This sequence joins TRBV4-2 and TRBJ2-1, with D perhaps matching TRBD1 (6 bases). The germline gives CDR1 LGHNA, CDR2 YNFKEQ. V was shortened by 0 bases and J by 0 bases, with 6 bases between the two germline ends. This CDR3 spans 15 amino acids. CDR3 sequence (DNA): TGTGCCAGCAGCCAAGAGGACAGCTCCTACAATGAGCAGTTCTTC. This codes for CASSQEDSSYNEQFF.

In its sample, this clone was seen a few times. V gene TRBV2 combines with J gene TRBJ2-1; TRBD2 is a possible D gene (6 bases). The CDR3 is made up of 13 amino acids. Trimming pared 3 bases from V and 6 bases from J, leaving 9 bases between. CDR1 is SNHLY and CDR2 is FYNNEI in the germline V gene. CDR3 DNA: TGTGCCAGCAGTGAGGTAGCGGCCAATGAGCAGTTCTTC. It is translated as CASSEVAANEQFF.

The gene calls are TRBV25-1 and TRBJ2-1; 11 bases align to TRBD2. This CDR3 has 17 residues. Trimming took 3 bases from V and 7 from J; bases not matched to a gene: 11. Germline V gives CDR1 MGHDK, CDR2 SYGVNS. Here the CDR3 reads CASSDPTLAGEMNEQFF. Here the CDR3 DNA reads TGTGCCAGCAGTGACCCAACACTAGCGGGAGAAATGAATGAGCAGTTCTTC.

V is TRBV27 and J is TRBJ2-1; TRBD2 aligns across 8 bases. The germline gives CDR1 MNHEY, CDR2 SMNVEV (reference sequence). V shed 3 bases and J 0 bases; nucleotides not matched to a gene: 10. CDR3 length: 18 amino acids. The CDR3, as DNA: TGTGCCAGCAGTTTTCCTAGCGGGCCCAGGAGCTCCTACAATGAGCAGTTCTTC. Translated: CASSFPSGPRSSYNEQFF.

V is TRBV18 and J is TRBJ1-2, with no clear D. V was cut by 3 bases and J by 5 bases, with 10 bases left in between. The length of the CDR3 is 13 residues. Germline V gene data show CDR1 as KGHSH and CDR2 as LQKENI. The CDR3 nucleotides read TGTGCCAGCTCACCCCGTCCTTTTTATGGCTACACCTTC. Translating gives CASSPRPFYGYTF.

This clone was seen ten or more times. The genes are TRBV4-2 and TRBJ2-1; no clear D gene. Germline V gene sequence: CDR1 LGHNA, CDR2 YNFKEQ. The length of the CDR3 is 14 residues. Deletions cut 0 bases from V and 12 bases from J, with 15 bases between. The CDR3 DNA reads as TGTGCCAGCAGCCAAGATATGTCCCCTGCGCGGCAGTTCTTC. Protein sequence: CASSQDMSPARQFF.

The V call is TRBV19, the J call TRBJ2-7; 7 bases fit TRBD2. The germline gives CDR1 LNHDA, CDR2 SQIVND (reference sequence). CDR3 length: 15 residues. Germline trimming cut 5 bases from V and 3 bases from J; bases unmatched to any gene: 10. CDR3 region: CASSLGLGPFYEQYF. The DNA of the CDR3 is TGTGCCAGTAGTCTCGGACTAGGGCCTTTCTACGAGCAGTACTTC.

J is TRBJ1-2 and V is TRBV29-1; 9 bases fit TRBD1. This CDR3 contains 14 residues. Germline assignment: CDR1 SQVTM and CDR2 ANQGSEA. V was clipped by 7 bases and J by 4 bases; unmatched bases: 10. For the CDR3, the DNA is TGCAGCGGCGGGGAAGGGACAGGGCCCTATGGCTACACCTTC. Protein product: CSGGEGTGPYGYTF. Full variable domain (outside the CDR3, taken from reference TRBV29-1 and TRBJ1-2): SAVISQKPSRDICQRGTSLTIQCQVDSQVTMMFWYRQQPGQSLTLIATANQGSEATYESGFVIDKFPISRPNLTFSTLTVSNMSPEDSSIYLCSGGEGTGPYGYTFGSGTRLTVV.

This clone has only one observation. The J gene is TRBJ2-7, the V gene TRBV13; 13 bases are a match to TRBD2. CDR3 length equals 15 residues. Unmatched junction bases numbered 4, after V lost 3 bases and J lost 5 bases. Germline V gene data show CDR1 as PRHDT and CDR2 as FYEKMQ (reference sequence). The CDR3 loop reads CASSFPGLAGDEQYF. The CDR3 DNA follows: TGTGCCAGCAGCTTCCCAGGACTAGCGGGAGACGAGCAGTACTTC.

The CDR3, as DNA: TGTGCCAGCAGCGAGGGCTTAAACACTGAAGCTTTCTTT. This codes for CASSEGLNTEAFF. The chain has TRBV13 and TRBJ1-1; D gene uncertain. Deletions cut 5 bases from V and 2 bases from J, with 9 bases between. This CDR3 spans 13 amino acids. The germline V gene encodes CDR1 PRHDT and CDR2 FYEKMQ (reference sequence).

The chain uses TRBV11-3 and TRBJ2-7; D gene uncertain. Trimming removed 5 bases from V and 1 base from J, with 18 bases in between. The length of the CDR3 is 16 residues. The germline V gene has CDR1 SGHNT and CDR2 YENEEA. CDR3 region: CASSQDDASPSYEQYF. CDR3 nucleotides: TGTGCCAGCAGCCAAGATGATGCGTCCCCTTCCTACGAGCAGTACTTC.